This TCR beta chain was recorded in a study of T cell clusters in autoimmune cytopenias. TRB amplification used 250 ng of peripheral blood genomic DNA. The CDR3 is made up of 14 amino acids. Germline CDR1 reads SEHNR; CDR2 reads FQNEAQ (reference sequence). One tube held mixed TRB-A and TRB-B primer pools for touch-down PCR. TCRdb reanalyzed the multiplex PCR reads and collapses them to one entry per CDR3 protein, without DNA. The table lists 2,600 or so distinct CDR3 sequences. The TCR sequence derives from a human donor with an autoimmune cytopenia, with autoimmune hepatitis or in good health (not recorded which). The V gene is TRBV7-9, the J gene TRBJ2-2; TCRdb names TRBD2, which stays unverified in the absence of DNA. The sequencing sample was made of peripheral blood. The CDR3 here is CASPRGNGTGELFF.